This T cell receptor (beta chain) was profiled in a study of shared clonotypes between healthy human individuals. Germline V gene lookup returns CDR1 SGHTA and CDR2 FQGNSA. V lost 1 base, J lost 0 bases, and 12 bases stayed unmatched. The CDR3 is made up of 18 amino acids. Profiled with immunoSEQ multiplex PCR; TCRdb holds only in-frame clones, not every one. The sample consists of about 490,000 clones, approximately 80% of them appearing once. Sequencing was performed on PBMCs. The TCR sequence derives from a woman aged 40 to 50 in good health. Some clones in this sample may be carry-over from other donors' samples. V usage is TRBV7-2 and J usage is TRBJ2-7; TRBD2 matches at 7 bases. DNA for the CDR3: TGTGCCAGCAGCTTAGGCTGGACGGTGACTAGCAACTCCTACGAGCAGTACTTC. Residues: CASSLGWTVTSNSYEQYF.